This T cell receptor beta chain was sequenced in a study of blood T cell repertoires in COVID-19. V lost 2 bases to trimming and J lost 5 bases; unmatched junction nucleotides: 7. Germline V gene sequence: CDR1 LGHDT, CDR2 YNNKEL (reference sequence). CDR3 length equals 18 residues. Assay: immunoSEQ multiplex PCR; the TCRdb copy retains only in-frame clones and omits some. The sample contains approximately 70,000 clones, around 87% of which appear only once. The specimen sequenced was peripheral blood. V is TRBV3-1 (or the pseudogene TRBV3-2) and J is TRBJ2-1; 15 bases map to TRBD2. The receptor was derived from a woman aged 55-70 years with acute or convalescent COVID-19. The CDR3 sequence is CASSQRPGLAGGDNEQFF. CDR3 DNA sequence: TGTGCCAGCAGCCAACGCCCCGGACTAGCGGGGGGGGACAATGAGCAGTTCTTC.